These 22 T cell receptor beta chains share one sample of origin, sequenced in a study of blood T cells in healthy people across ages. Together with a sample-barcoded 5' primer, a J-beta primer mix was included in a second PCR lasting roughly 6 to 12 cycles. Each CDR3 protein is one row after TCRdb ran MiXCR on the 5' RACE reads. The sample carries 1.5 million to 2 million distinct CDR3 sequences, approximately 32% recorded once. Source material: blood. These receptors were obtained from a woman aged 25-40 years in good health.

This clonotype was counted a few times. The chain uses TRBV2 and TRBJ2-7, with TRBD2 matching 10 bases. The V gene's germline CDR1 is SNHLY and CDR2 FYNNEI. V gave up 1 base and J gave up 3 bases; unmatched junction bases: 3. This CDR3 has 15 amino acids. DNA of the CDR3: TGTGCCAGCAGTGAAGTTAGCGGGAGGATCTACGAGCAGTACTTC. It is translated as CASSEVSGRIYEQYF. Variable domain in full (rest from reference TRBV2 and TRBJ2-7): EPEVTQTPSHQVTQMGQEVILRCVPISNHLYFYWYRQILGQKVEFLVSFYNNEISEKSEIFDDQFSVERPDGSNFTLKIRSTKLEDSAMYFCASSEVSGRIYEQYFGPGTRLTVT.

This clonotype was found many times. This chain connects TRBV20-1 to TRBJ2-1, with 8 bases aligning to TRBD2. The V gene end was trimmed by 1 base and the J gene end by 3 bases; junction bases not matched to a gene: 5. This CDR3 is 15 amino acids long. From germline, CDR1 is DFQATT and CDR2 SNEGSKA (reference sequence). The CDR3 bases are TGCAGTGCTAGAGGGGGCGGGGGGAGCTACAATGAGCAGTTCTTC. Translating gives CSARGGGGSYNEQFF.

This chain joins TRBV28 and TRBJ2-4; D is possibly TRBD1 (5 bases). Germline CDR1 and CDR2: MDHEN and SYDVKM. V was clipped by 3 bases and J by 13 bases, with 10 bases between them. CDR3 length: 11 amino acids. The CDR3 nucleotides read TGTGCCAGCAGTTTGTTACAGGAGCAGTACTTC. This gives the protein CASSLLQEQYF.

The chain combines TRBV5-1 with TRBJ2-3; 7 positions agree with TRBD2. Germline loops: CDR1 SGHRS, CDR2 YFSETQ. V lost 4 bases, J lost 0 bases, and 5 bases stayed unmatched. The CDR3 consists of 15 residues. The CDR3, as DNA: TGCGCCAGCAGCACCGAGCGGGGCAGCACAGATACGCAGTATTTT. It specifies CASSTERGSTDTQYF.

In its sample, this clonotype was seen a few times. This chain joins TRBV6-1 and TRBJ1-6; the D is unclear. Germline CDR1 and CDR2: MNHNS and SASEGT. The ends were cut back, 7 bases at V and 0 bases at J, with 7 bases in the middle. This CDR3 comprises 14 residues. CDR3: CASTRSSYNSPLHF. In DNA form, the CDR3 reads TGTGCCAGCACCAGGAGCTCCTATAATTCACCCCTCCACTTT.

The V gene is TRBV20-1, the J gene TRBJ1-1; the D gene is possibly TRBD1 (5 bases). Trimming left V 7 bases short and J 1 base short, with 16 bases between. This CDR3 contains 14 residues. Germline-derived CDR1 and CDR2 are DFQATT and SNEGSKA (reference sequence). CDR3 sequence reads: CSGRGVIRNTEAFF. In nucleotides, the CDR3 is TGCAGTGGAAGGGGAGTGATACGGAACACTGAAGCTTTCTTT.

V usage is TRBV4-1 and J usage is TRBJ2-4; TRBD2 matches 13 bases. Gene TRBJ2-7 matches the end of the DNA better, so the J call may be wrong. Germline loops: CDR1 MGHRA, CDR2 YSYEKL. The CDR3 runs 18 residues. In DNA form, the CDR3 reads TGCGCCAGCAGCCAAAGCGGGACTAGCGGGATTAGGCGCTACGAGCAGTACTTC. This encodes CASSQSGTSGIRRYEQYF.

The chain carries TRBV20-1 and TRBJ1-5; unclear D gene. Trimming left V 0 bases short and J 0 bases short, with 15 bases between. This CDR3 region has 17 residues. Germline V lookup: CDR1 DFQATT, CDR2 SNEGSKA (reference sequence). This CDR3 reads CSARDTGSGYSNQPQHF. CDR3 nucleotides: TGCAGTGCTAGAGATACGGGCAGTGGGTATAGCAATCAGCCCCAGCATTTT.

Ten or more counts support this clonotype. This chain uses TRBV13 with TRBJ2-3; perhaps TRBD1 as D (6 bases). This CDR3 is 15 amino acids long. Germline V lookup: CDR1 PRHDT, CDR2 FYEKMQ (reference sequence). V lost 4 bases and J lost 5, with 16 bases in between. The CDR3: CASSSTQGWKDTQYF. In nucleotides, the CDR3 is TGTGCCAGCAGCTCGACACAGGGTTGGAAAGATACGCAGTATTTT.

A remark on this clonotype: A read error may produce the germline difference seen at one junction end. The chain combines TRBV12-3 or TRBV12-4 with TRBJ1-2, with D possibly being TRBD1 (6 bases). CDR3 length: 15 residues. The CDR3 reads CASSLTAWGLYGCTF. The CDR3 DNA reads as TGTGCCAGCAGCCTAACGGCGTGGGGGCTTTATGGCTGCACCTTC.

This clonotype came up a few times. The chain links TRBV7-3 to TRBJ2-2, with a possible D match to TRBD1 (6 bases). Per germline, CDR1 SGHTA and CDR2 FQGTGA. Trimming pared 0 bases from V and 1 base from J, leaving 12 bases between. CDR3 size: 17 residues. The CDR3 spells CASSLTTGKGNTGELFF. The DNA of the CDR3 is TGTGCCAGCAGCTTAACAACAGGGAAGGGGAACACCGGGGAGCTGTTTTTT.

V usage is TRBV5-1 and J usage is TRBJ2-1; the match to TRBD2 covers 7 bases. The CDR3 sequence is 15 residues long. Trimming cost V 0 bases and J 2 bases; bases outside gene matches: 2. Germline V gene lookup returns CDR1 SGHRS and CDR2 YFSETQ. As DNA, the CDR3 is TGCGCCAGCAGCTTGGAGCGGGATGCCTACAATGAGCAGTTCTTC. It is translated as CASSLERDAYNEQFF.

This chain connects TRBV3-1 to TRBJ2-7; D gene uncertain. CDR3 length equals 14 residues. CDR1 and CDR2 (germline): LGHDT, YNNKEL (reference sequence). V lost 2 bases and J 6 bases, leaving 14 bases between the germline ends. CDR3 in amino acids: CASSQTTGKGEQYF. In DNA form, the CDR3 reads TGTGCCAGCAGCCAAACAACCGGAAAGGGCGAGCAGTACTTC.

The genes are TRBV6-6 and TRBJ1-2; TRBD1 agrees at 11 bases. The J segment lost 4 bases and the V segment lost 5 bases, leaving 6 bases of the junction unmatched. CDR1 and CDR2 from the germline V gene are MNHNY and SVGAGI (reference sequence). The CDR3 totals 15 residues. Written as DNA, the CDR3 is TGTGCCAGCAGTCAGGACAGGGGGCTAGGCTATGGCTACACCTTC. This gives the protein CASSQDRGLGYGYTF.

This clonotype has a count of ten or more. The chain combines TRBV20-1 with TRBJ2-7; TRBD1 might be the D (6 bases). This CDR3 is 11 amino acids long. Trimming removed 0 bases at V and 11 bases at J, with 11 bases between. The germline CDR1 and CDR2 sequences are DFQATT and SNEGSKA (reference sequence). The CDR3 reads CSARDSYREYF. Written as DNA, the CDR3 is TGCAGTGCTAGAGATAGTTACAGGGAGTACTTC.

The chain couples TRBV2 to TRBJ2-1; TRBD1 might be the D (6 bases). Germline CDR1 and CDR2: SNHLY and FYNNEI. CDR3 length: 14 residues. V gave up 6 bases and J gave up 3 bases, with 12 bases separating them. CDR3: CASSKGVYYNEQFF. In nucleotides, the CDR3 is TGTGCCAGCAGCAAGGGGGTGTACTACAATGAGCAGTTCTTC.

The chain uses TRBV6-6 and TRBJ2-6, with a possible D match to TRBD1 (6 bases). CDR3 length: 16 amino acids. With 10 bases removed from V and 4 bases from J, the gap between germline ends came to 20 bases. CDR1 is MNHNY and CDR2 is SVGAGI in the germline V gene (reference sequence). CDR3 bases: TGTGCCACTACAGGGTCCCCGCGTGTCGGGGCCAACGTCCTGACTTTC. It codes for CATTGSPRVGANVLTF.

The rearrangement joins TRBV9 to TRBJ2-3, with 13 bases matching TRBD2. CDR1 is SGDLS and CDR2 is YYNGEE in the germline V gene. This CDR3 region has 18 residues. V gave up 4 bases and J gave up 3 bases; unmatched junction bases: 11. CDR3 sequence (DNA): TGTGCCAGCAGCATCGGGACTAGCGGGAACCCAGGGACAGATACGCAGTATTTT. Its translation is CASSIGTSGNPGTDTQYF.

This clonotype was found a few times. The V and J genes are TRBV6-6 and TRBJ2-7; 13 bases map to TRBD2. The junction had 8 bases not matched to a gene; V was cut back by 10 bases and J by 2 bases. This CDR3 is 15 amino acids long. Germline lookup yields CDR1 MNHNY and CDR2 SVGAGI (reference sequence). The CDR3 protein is CATGTGTSGAYEQYF. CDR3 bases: TGTGCCACCGGCACGGGGACTAGCGGGGCCTACGAGCAGTACTTC.

This chain's CDR3 is CATSREGLAVYNEQFF. CDR3 DNA: TGTGCCACCAGCAGAGAGGGGCTAGCGGTCTACAATGAGCAGTTCTTC. The gene calls are TRBV15 and TRBJ2-1; 7 positions agree with TRBD2. The CDR3 consists of 16 residues. Germline V gene lookup returns CDR1 LNHNV and CDR2 YYDKDF (reference sequence). Losses at the gene ends were 0 bases for V and 3 bases for J; bases not matched to a gene: 5.

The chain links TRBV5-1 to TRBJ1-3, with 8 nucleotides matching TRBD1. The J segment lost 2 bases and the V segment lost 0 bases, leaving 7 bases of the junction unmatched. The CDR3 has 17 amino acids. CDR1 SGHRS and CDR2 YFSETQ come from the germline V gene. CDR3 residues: CASSLAPGQVAGNTIYF. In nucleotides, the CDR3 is TGCGCCAGCAGCTTGGCCCCGGGACAGGTTGCTGGAAACACCATATATTTT.

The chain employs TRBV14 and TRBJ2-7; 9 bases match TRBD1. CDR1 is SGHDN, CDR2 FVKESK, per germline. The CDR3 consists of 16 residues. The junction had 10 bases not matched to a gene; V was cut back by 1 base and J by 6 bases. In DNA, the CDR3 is TGTGCCAGCAGCCAAGTAGGGACAGGGAGAATCGGCGAGCAGTACTTC. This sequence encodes CASSQVGTGRIGEQYF.